The sequence of this T cell receptor (beta chain) was determined in a study of cytomegalovirus exposure and HLA in healthy donors. As for the study in general: The study placed around 85% of its roughly 410 genotyped donors in the Caucasian-associated ancestry cluster.

Study findings and constraints: Analysis was carried out at a later point, and it linked a missense DCLRE1C variant to TCR beta V- and J-gene trimming.

The CDR3 totals 17 residues. The V gene's germline CDR1 is SGHVS and CDR2 FQNEAQ. Trimming pared 5 bases from V and 7 bases from J, leaving 23 bases between. A multiplex PCR was run with 60 Vbeta primers and 13 Jbeta primers. Libraries were prepared by immunoSEQ multiplex PCR; TCRdb keeps only in-frame clonotypes and omits some of them. This repertoire shows about 180,000 clones, 76% found once; its top ten account for about 1.5%. Points on this clone: Its antigen is unknown.

Sequencing was carried out using PBMCs. The chain recombines TRBV7-8 with TRBJ1-4, with D perhaps TRBD1 (5 bases). The TCR sequence derives from a man between 18 and 35 years old in good health and CMV-seronegative. The CDR3 DNA follows: TGTGCCAGCAGCCTCGCCCACTTTGACAGTAAAAGTGAAAAACTGTTTTTT. Translated: CASSLAHFDSKSEKLFF.